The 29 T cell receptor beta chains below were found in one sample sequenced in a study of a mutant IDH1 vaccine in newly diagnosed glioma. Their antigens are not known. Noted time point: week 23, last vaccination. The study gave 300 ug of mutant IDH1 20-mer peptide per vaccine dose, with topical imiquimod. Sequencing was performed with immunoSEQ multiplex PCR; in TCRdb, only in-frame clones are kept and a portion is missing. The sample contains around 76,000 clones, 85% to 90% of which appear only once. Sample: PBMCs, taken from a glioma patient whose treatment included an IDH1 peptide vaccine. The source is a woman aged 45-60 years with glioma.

CDR3 coding DNA: TGTGCCAGCAGGAGCAGCTCCAATGAGCAGTTCTTC. As protein: CASRSSSNEQFF. The V call is TRBV28, the J call TRBJ2-1; D is uncertain. From germline, CDR1 is MDHEN and CDR2 SYDVKM. The CDR3 loop spans 12 amino acids. Trimming left V 6 bases short and J 6 bases short, with 9 bases between.

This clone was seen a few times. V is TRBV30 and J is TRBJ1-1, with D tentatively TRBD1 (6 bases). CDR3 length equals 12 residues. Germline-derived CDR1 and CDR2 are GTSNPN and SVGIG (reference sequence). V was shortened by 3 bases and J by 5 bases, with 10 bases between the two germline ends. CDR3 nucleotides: TGTGCCTGGAGCAGGGGTAGGACTGAAGCTTTCTTT. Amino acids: CAWSRGRTEAFF. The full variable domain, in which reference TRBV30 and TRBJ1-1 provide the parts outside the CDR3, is SQTIHQWPATLVQPVGSPLSLECTVEGTSNPNLYWYRQAAGRGLQLLFYSVGIGQISSEVPQNLSASRPQDRQFILSSKKLLLSDSGFYLCAWSRGRTEAFFGQGTRLTVV.

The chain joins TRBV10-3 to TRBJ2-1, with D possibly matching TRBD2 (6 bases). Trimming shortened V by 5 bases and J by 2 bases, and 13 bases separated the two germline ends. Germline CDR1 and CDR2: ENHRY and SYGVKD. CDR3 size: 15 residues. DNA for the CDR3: TGTGCCATCAGTCTCCGGGACTTCACCTACAATGAGCAGTTCTTC. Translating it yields CAISLRDFTYNEQFF.

The CDR3 spells CASSAPGPGVGRLGYTF. CDR3 nucleotides: TGTGCCAGCAGCGCACCGGGTCCCGGGGTGGGACGACTTGGCTACACCTTC. The chain has TRBV9 and TRBJ1-2; D is perhaps TRBD1 (5 bases). The CDR3 runs 17 residues. The germline V gene has CDR1 SGDLS and CDR2 YYNGEE. V lost 3 bases and J lost 7, with 25 bases in between.

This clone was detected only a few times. CDR3 coding DNA: TGTGCCAGCAGCTTTACAGGGGAAAGCGAGCAGTACTTC. Its translation is CASSFTGESEQYF. The V gene is TRBV11-3, the J gene TRBJ2-7; 7 bases match TRBD1. Losses at the gene ends were 3 bases for V and 6 bases for J; bases not matched to a gene: 5. There are 13 residues in the CDR3. CDR1 is SGHNT, CDR2 YENEEA, per germline.

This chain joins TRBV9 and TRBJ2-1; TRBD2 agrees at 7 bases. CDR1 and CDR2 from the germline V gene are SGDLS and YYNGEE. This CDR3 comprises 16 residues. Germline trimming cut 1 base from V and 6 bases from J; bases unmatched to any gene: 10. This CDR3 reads CASSVIGTPGGNEQFF. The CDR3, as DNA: TGTGCCAGCAGCGTAATAGGGACCCCGGGGGGCAATGAGCAGTTCTTC.

In nucleotides, the CDR3 is TGTGCCAGCAGTGTCAGGGGCCCTCAGCACACCGGGGAGCTGTTTTTT. This sequence encodes CASSVRGPQHTGELFF. J is TRBJ2-2 and V is TRBV28; maybe TRBD1 (6 bases). This CDR3 contains 16 residues. Trimming removed 5 bases from V and 3 bases from J, with 16 bases in between. Germline CDR1 reads MDHEN; CDR2 reads SYDVKM.

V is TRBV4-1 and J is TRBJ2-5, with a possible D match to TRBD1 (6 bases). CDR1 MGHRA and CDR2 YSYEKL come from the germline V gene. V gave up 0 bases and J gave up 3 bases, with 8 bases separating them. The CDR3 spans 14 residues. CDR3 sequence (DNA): TGCGCCAGCAGCCAAGATAACAGGGAAGAGACCCAGTACTTC. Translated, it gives CASSQDNREETQYF.

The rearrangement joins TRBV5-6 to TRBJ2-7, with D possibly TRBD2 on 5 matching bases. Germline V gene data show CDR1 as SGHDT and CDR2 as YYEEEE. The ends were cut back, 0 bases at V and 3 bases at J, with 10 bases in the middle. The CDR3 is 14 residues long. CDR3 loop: CASSLDRLNYEQYF. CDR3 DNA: TGTGCCAGCAGCTTGGACAGACTAAACTACGAGCAGTACTTC.

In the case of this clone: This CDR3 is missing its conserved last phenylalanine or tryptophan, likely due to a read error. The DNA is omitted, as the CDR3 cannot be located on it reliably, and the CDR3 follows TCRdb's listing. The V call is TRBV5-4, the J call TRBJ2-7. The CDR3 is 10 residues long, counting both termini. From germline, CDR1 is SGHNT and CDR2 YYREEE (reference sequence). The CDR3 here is CANGRRRLVS.

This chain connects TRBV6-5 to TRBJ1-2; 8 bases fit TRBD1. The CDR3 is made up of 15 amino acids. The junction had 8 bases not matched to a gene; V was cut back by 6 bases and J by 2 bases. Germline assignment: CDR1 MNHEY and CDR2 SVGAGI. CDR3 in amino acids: CASRWGRTGNYGYTF. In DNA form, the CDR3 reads TGTGCCAGCAGATGGGGTAGGACAGGGAACTATGGCTACACCTTC.

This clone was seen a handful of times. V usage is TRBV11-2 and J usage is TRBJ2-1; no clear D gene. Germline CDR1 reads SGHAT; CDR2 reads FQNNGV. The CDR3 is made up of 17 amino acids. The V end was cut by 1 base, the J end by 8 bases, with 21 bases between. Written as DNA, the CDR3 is TGTGCCAGCAGCTTAGGGTCATACCGGCGGCCTAAGTATGAGCAGTTCTTC. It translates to CASSLGSYRRPKYEQFF.

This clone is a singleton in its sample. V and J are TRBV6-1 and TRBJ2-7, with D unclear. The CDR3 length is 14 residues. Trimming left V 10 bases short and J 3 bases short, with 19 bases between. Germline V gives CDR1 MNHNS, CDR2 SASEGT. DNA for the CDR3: TGTGCCACCCTACCGGACGATAAGGGCTACGAGCAGTACTTC. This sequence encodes CATLPDDKGYEQYF.

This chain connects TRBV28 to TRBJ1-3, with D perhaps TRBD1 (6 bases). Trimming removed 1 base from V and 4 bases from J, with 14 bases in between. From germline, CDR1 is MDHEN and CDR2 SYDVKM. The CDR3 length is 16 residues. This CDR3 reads CASSLLWGAEGNTIYF. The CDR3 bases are TGTGCCAGCAGTTTATTATGGGGGGCTGAAGGAAACACCATATATTTT.

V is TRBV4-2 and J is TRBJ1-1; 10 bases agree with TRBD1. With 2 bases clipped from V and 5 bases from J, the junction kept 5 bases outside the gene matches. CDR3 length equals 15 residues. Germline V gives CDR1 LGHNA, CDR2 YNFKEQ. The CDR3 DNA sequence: TGTGCCAGCAGCCAACCAAGGACAGGGGGGACTGAAGCTTTCTTT. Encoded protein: CASSQPRTGGTEAFF.

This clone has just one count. The CDR3 reads CASRPLAGVSYNEQFF. The CDR3, as DNA: TGCGCCAGCAGGCCACTAGCGGGAGTATCCTACAATGAGCAGTTCTTC. The rearrangement uses TRBV5-1 and TRBJ2-1; 11 bases align to TRBD2. Germline lookup yields CDR1 SGHRS and CDR2 YFSETQ. V shed 5 bases, J shed 1 base, and the junction held 5 bases outside the gene matches. This CDR3 comprises 16 residues.

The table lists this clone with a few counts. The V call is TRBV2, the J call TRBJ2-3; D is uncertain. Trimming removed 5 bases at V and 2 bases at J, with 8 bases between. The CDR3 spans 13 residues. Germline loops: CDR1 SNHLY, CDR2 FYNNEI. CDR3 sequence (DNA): TGTGCCAGCAGTCGTTTAGACACAGATACGCAGTATTTT. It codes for CASSRLDTDTQYF.

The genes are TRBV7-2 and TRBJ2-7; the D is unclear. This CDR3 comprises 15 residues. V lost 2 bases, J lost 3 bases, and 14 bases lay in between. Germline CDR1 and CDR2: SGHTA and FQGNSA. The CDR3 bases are TGTGCCAGCAGCTTATTCCCCCAGTTCTTCTACGAGCAGTACTTC. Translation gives CASSLFPQFFYEQYF.

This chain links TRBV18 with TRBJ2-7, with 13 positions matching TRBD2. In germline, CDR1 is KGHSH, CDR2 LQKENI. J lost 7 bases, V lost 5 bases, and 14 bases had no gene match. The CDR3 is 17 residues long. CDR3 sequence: CASSSQQLAGGRWEQYF. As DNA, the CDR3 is TGTGCCAGCTCAAGTCAGCAACTAGCGGGAGGGCGTTGGGAGCAGTACTTC. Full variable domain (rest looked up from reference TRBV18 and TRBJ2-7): NAGVMQNPRHLVRRRGQEARLRCSPMKGHSHVYWYRQLPEEGLKFMVYLQKENIIDESGMPKERFSAEFPKEGPSILRIQQVVRGDSAAYFCASSSQQLAGGRWEQYFGPGTRLTVT.

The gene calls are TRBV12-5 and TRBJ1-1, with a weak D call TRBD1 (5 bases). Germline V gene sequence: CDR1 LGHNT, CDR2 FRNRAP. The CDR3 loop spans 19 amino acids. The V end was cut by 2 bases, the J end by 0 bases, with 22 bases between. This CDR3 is CASGLLSRGISFMNTEAFF. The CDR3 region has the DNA TGTGCTAGTGGTTTGTTATCTAGGGGTATCTCTTTCATGAACACTGAAGCTTTCTTT.

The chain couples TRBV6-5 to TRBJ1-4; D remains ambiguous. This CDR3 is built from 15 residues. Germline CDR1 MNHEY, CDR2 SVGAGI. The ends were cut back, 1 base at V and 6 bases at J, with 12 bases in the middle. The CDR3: CASSYYPLSDEKLFF. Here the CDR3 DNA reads TGTGCCAGCAGTTACTACCCTCTTAGTGATGAAAAACTGTTTTTT.

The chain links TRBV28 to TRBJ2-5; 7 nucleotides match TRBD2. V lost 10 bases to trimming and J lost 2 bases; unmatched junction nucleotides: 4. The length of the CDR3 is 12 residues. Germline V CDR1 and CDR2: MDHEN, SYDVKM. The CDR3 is CATWEGQETQYF. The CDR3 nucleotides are TGTGCCACCTGGGAGGGGCAAGAGACCCAGTACTTC.

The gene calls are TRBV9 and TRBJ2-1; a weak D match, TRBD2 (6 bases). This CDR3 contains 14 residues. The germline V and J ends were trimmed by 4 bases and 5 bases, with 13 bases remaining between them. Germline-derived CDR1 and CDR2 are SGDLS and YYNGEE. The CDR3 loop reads CASSIGSGNNEQFF. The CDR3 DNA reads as TGTGCCAGCAGCATTGGTAGCGGAAACAATGAGCAGTTCTTC. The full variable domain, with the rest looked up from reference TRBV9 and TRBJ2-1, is DSGVTQTPKHLITATGQRVTLRCSPRSGDLSVYWYQQSLDQGLQFLIQYYNGEERAKGNILERFSAQQFPDLHSELNLSSLELGDSALYFCASSIGSGNNEQFFGPGTRLTVL.

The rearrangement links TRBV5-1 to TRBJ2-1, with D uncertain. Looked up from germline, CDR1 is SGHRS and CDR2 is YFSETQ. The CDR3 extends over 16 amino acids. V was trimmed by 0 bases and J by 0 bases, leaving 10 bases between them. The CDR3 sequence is CASSLAVVLSYNEQFF. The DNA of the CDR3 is TGCGCCAGCAGCTTGGCCGTAGTTCTCTCCTACAATGAGCAGTTCTTC.

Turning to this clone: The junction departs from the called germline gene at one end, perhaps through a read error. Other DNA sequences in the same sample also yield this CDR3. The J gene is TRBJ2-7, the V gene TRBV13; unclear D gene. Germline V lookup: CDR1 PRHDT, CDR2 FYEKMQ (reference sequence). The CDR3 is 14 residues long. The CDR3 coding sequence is TGTGCCAGCAGCCCCGCCGGACCCTCCTCCGAGCAGTACTTC. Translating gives CASSPAGPSSEQYF. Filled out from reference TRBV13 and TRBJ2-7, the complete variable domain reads AAGVIQSPRHLIKEKRETATLKCYPIPRHDTVYWYQQGPGQDPQFLISFYEKMQSDKGSIPDRFSAQQFSDYHSELNMSSLELGDSALYFCASSPAGPSSEQYFGPGTRLTVT.

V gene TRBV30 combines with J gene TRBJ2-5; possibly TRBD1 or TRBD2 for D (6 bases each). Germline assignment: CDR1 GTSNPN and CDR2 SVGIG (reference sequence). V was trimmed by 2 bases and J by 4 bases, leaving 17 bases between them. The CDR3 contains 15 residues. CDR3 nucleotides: TGTGCCTGGAGTAAGGGGGGCTGGTCGGGAGAGACCCAGTACTTC. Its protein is CAWSKGGWSGETQYF.

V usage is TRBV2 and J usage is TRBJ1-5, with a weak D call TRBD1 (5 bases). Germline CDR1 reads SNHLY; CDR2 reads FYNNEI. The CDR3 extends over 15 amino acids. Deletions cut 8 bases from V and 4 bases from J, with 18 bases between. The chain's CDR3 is CASSMRGPVNQPQHF. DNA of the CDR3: TGTGCCAGCTCCATGAGGGGCCCCGTGAATCAGCCCCAGCATTTT.

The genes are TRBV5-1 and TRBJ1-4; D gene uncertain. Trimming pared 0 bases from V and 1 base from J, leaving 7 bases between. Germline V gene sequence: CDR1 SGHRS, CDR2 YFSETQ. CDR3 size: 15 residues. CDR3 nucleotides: TGCGCCAGCAGCTTGGGGGCAGTAACTAATGAAAAACTGTTTTTT. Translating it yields CASSLGAVTNEKLFF.

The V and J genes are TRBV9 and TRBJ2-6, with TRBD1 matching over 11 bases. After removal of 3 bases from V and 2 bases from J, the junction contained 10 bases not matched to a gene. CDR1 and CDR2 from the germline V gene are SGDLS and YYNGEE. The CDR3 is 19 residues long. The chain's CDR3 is CASSETMDRGLAGANVLTF. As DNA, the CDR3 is TGTGCCAGCAGCGAAACAATGGACAGGGGGCTAGCTGGGGCCAACGTCCTGACTTTC.